This T cell receptor (beta chain) was captured by sequencing in a study of blood T cell repertoires in COVID-19. Whole-study context: The origin of the acute and convalescent COVID-19 samples was the United States, Italy and Spain.

Using immunoSEQ multiplex PCR, the repertoire was profiled, and TCRdb retains in-frame clones only, with some absent. Of about 210,000 clones listed, 83% are singletons. Input material: peripheral blood. This clonotype was obtained from a woman in her fifties or sixties with acute or convalescent COVID-19.

CDR3 nucleotides: TGTGCCAGCAACCTTCGAGTCTCCGATACGCAGTATTTT. Translated, it gives CASNLRVSDTQYF. This sequence joins TRBV9 and TRBJ2-3, with D hard to call. Per germline, CDR1 SGDLS and CDR2 YYNGEE. V shed 6 bases and J shed 6 bases, with 14 bases lying between them. The CDR3 length is 13 residues.